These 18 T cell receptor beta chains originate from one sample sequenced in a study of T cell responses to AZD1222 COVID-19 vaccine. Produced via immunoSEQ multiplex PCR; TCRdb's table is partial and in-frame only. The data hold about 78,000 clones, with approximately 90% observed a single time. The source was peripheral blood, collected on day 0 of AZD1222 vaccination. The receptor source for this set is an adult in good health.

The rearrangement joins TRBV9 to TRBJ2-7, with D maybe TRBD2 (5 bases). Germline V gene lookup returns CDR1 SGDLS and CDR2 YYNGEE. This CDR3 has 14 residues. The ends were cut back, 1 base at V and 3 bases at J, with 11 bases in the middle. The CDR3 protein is CASSVNPGGYEQYF. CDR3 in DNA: TGTGCCAGCAGCGTAAACCCAGGAGGCTACGAGCAGTACTTC.

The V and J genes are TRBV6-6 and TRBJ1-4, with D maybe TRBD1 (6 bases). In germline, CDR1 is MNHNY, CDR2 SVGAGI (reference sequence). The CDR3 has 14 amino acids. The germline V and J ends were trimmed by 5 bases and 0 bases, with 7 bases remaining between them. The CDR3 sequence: CASSRGATNEKLFF. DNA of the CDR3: TGTGCCAGCAGTAGGGGGGCAACTAATGAAAAACTGTTTTTT.

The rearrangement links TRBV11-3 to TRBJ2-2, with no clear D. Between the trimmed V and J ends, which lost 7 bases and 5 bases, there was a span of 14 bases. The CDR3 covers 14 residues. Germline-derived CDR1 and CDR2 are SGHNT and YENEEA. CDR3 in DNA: TGTGCCAGCACCCGTACTGGGGAAACCGGGGAGCTGTTTTTT. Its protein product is CASTRTGETGELFF.

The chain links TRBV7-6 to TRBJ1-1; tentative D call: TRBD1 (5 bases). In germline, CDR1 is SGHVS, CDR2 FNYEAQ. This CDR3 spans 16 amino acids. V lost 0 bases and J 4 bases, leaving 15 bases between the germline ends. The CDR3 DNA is TGTGCCAGCAGCTTAGCGTTCAGGAGGGGACTCACTGAAGCTTTCTTT. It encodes CASSLAFRRGLTEAFF.

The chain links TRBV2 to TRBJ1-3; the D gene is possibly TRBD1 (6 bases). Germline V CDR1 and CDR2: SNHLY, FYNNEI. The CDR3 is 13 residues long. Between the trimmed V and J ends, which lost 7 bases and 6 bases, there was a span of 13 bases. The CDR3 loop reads CASTRGLENTIYF. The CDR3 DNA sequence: TGTGCCAGCACCCGGGGGCTCGAAAACACCATATATTTT.

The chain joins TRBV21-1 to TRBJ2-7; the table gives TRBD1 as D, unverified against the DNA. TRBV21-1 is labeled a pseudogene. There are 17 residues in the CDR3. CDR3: CASIKPYRDRGAYEQYF. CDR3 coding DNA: TGTGCCAGCATCAAGCCCTACCGGGACAGGGGAGCGTACGAGCAGTACTTC.

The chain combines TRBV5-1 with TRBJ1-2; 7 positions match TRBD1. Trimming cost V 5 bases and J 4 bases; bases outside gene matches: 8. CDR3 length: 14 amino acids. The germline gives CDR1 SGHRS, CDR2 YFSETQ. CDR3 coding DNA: TGCGCCAGCAGTGCCGGGACAGATAGCTATGGCTACACCTTC. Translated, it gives CASSAGTDSYGYTF.

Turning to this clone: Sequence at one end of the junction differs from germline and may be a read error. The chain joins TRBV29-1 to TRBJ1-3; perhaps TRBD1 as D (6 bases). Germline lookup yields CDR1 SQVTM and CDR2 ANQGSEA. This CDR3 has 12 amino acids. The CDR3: CSVEKGGSGRNF. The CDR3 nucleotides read TGCAGCGTTGAGAAAGGGGGGTCTGGGCGAAATTTT.

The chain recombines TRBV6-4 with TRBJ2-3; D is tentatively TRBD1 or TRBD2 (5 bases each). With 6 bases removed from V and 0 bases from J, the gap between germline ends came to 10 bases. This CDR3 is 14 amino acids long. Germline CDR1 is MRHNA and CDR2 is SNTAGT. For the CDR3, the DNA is TGTGCCAGCAGCGGGACGTCTAGCACAGATACGCAGTATTTT. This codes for CASSGTSSTDTQYF.

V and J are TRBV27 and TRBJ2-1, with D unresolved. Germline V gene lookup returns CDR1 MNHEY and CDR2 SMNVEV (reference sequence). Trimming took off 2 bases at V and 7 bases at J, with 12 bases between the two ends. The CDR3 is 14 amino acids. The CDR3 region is CASSLSFPTNEQFF. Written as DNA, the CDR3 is TGTGCCAGCAGTTTAAGTTTCCCCACGAATGAGCAGTTCTTC.

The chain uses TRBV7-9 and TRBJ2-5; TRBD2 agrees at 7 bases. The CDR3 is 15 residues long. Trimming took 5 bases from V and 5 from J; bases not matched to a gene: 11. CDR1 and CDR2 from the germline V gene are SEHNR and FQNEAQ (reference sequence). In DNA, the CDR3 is TGTGCCAGCAGCCCCGGGGGGAGGCGAGCGGAGACCCAGTACTTC. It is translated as CASSPGGRRAETQYF.

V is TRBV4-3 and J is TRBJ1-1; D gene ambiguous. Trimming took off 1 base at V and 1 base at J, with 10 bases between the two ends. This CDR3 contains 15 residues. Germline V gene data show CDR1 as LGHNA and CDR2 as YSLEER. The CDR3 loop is CASSQVHTANTEAFF. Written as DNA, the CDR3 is TGCGCCAGCAGCCAAGTCCACACAGCGAACACTGAAGCTTTCTTT.

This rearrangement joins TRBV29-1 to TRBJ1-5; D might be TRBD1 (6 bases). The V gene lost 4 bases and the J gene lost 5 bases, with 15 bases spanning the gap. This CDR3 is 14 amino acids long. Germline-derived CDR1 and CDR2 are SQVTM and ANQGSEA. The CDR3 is CSVAGTSGDQPQHF. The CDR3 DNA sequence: TGCAGCGTTGCCGGGACATCGGGCGATCAGCCCCAGCATTTT.

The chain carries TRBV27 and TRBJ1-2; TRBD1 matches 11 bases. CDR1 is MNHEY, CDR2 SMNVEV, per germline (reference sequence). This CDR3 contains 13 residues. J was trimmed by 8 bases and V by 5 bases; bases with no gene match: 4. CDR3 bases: TGTGCCAGCAGTCCCGGACAGGGGGCGGGCTACACCTTC. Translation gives CASSPGQGAGYTF.

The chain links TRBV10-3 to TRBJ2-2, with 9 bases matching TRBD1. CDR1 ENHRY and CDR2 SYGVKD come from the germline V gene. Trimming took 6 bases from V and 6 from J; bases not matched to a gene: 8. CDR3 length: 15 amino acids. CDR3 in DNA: TGTGCCATCAGCCCGGGACAGGGAAGCCCCGGGGAGCTGTTTTTT. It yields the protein CAISPGQGSPGELFF.

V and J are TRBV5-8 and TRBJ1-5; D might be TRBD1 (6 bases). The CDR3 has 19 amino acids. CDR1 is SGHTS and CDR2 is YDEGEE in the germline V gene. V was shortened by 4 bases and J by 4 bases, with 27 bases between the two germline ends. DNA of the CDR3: TGTGCCAGCAGCCCTGGGGGCGGCAGGCGGACCTTTCGGAATCAGCCCCAGCATTTT. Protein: CASSPGGGRRTFRNQPQHF.

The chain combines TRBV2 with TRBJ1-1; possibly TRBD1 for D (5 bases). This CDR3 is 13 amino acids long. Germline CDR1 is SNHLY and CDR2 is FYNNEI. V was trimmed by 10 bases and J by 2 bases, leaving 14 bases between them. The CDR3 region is CATSTGANTEAFF. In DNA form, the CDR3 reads TGTGCCACCTCTACAGGCGCCAACACTGAAGCTTTCTTT.

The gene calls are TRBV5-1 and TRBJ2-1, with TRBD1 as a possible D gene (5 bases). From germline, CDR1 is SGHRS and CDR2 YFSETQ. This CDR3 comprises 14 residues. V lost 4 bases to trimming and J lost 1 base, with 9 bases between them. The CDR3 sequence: CASSRQGSYNEQFF. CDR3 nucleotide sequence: TGCGCCAGCAGCCGGCAGGGATCCTACAATGAGCAGTTCTTC.